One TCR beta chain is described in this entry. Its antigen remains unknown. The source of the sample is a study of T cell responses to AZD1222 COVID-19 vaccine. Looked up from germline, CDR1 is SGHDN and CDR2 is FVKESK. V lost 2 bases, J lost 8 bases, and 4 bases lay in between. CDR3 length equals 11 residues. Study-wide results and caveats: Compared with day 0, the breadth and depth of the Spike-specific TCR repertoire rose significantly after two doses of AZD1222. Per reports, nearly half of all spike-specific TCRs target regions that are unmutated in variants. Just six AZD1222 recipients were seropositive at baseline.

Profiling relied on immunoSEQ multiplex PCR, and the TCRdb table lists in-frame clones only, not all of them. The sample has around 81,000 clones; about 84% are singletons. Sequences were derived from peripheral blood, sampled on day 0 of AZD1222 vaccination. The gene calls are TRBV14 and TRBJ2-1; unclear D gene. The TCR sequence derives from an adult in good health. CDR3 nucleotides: TGTGCCAGCAGCCAATTTTATGAGCAGTTCTTC. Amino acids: CASSQFYEQFF. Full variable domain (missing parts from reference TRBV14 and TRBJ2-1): EAGVTQFPSHSVIEKGQTVTLRCDPISGHDNLYWYRRVMGKEIKFLLHFVKESKQDESGMPNNRFLAERTGGTYSTLKVQPAELEDSGVYFCASSQFYEQFFGPGTRLTVL.